The 31 T cell receptor beta chains given below trace back to one sample, sequenced in a study of T cell responses to AZD1222 COVID-19 vaccine. Libraries were prepared by immunoSEQ multiplex PCR; TCRdb keeps only in-frame clonotypes and omits some of them. The table has about 200,000 clones, roughly 92% seen once. The input for sequencing was peripheral blood, taken 28 days after the second dose of the MenACWY control vaccine. The origin of the receptors is an adult who received the MenACWY meningococcal vaccine as a control.

This chain connects TRBV6-5 to TRBJ1-2; no clear D. CDR1 and CDR2 from the germline V gene are MNHEY and SVGAGI. This CDR3 region has 12 residues. V was pared by 11 bases and J by 1 base, with 11 bases between. DNA for the CDR3: TGTGCCGCCCGGGAGGTTAACTATGGCTACACCTTC. Protein: CAAREVNYGYTF.

This chain joins TRBV3-1 (or the pseudogene TRBV3-2) and TRBJ1-2, with 8 bases matching TRBD1. The CDR3 contains 15 residues. The germline gives CDR1 LGHDT, CDR2 YNNKEL (reference sequence). V was pared by 0 bases and J by 4 bases, with 4 bases of the junction left unmatched. This CDR3 reads CASSQDVTGVYGYTF. CDR3 coding DNA: TGTGCCAGCAGCCAAGATGTGACAGGGGTCTATGGCTACACCTTC.

This rearrangement joins TRBV12-3 or TRBV12-4 to TRBJ2-5, with TRBD2 as a possible D gene (6 bases). This CDR3 has 9 amino acids. V was clipped by 11 bases and J by 14 bases, with 15 bases between them. CDR3 amino acids: CAGNGTPYF. DNA for the CDR3: TGTGCCGGGAACGGGACTCCCTACTTC.

This clone was recorded only once. This chain links TRBV4-1 with TRBJ1-4, with D possibly being TRBD1 (5 bases). Trimming shortened V by 6 bases and J by 3 bases, and 17 bases separated the two germline ends. From germline, CDR1 is MGHRA and CDR2 YSYEKL. The CDR3 spans 16 residues. The CDR3 nucleotides are TGCGCCAGCAGACAAACTTCAGGGCTCCCTAATGAAAAACTGTTTTTT. Its protein product is CASRQTSGLPNEKLFF.

The chain is built from TRBV5-1 and TRBJ2-7; D may be TRBD2 (5 bases). The CDR3 is 14 residues long. The germline CDR1 and CDR2 sequences are SGHRS and YFSETQ. The V gene lost 0 bases and the J gene lost 4 bases, with 11 bases spanning the gap. For the CDR3, the DNA is TGCGCCAGCAGCTTGGATGGGCGCGGGTACGAGCAGTACTTC. Residues: CASSLDGRGYEQYF.

This clone was recorded once. This sample includes further DNA sequences coding for the same CDR3. The genes are TRBV7-6 and TRBJ1-1; possible D gene TRBD1, 5 bases. This CDR3 is built from 14 residues. V lost 5 bases and J 2 bases, leaving 12 bases between the germline ends. The V gene's germline CDR1 is SGHVS and CDR2 FNYEAQ. CDR3 bases: TGTGCCAGCAGCCCCACAGGACTAAACACTGAAGCTTTCTTT. Translating gives CASSPTGLNTEAFF.

The chain has TRBV4-1 and TRBJ1-5; no reliable D call. Germline V CDR1 and CDR2: MGHRA, YSYEKL. Trimming removed 3 bases from V and 5 bases from J, with 8 bases in between. The CDR3 contains 13 residues. CDR3 in amino acids: CASSQVGDQPQHF. The CDR3 coding sequence is TGCGCCAGCAGCCAGGTGGGAGATCAGCCCCAGCATTTT.

This clone came up once. This chain links TRBV27 with TRBJ1-5; 7 positions agree with TRBD1. V trimming: 6 bases; J trimming: 4 bases; junction bases outside the gene matches: 6. This CDR3 spans 14 amino acids. The V gene's germline CDR1 is MNHEY and CDR2 SMNVEV (reference sequence). CDR3 region: CASSPKQGNQPQHF. DNA for the CDR3: TGTGCCAGCAGCCCGAAACAGGGGAATCAGCCCCAGCATTTT.

The chain uses TRBV7-9 and TRBJ2-2, with D possibly called TRBD1 or TRBD2 (5 bases each). Germline loops: CDR1 SEHNR, CDR2 FQNEAQ (reference sequence). Trimming removed 1 base from V and 0 bases from J, with 18 bases in between. The CDR3 extends over 19 amino acids. CDR3 sequence reads: CASSLDGGWGRSNTGELFF. The CDR3 DNA sequence: TGTGCCAGCAGCTTAGATGGGGGATGGGGGAGATCGAACACCGGGGAGCTGTTTTTT.

The V and J genes are TRBV5-1 and TRBJ2-7; 9 bases align to TRBD2. Germline V gene sequence: CDR1 SGHRS, CDR2 YFSETQ. With V trimmed by 5 bases and J by 6 bases, 6 bases remained unmatched. The CDR3 consists of 13 residues. The DNA of the CDR3 is TGCGCCAGCAGTGTCGCGGGAGGGGGCGAGCAGTACTTC. Protein product: CASSVAGGGEQYF.

The chain couples TRBV5-1 to TRBJ2-3; the match to TRBD2 covers 8 bases. J gave up 3 bases and V 0 bases, and 3 bases lay outside the gene matches. The CDR3 length is 15 residues. Germline lookup yields CDR1 SGHRS and CDR2 YFSETQ. This CDR3 is CASSLVASGTDTQYF. Written as DNA, the CDR3 is TGCGCCAGCAGCTTGGTTGCTAGCGGGACAGATACGCAGTATTTT.

The gene calls are TRBV4-1 and TRBJ2-5; D unclear. Germline CDR1 and CDR2: MGHRA and YSYEKL. Trimming cost V 0 bases and J 5 bases, with 13 bases left between them. CDR3 length: 15 residues. The CDR3 nucleotides read TGCGCCAGCAGCCAAGATGGAATAGTAGTTGAGACCCAGTACTTC. As protein: CASSQDGIVVETQYF.

A word on this clone: Other DNA sequences from this sample encode an identical CDR3 as well. The genes are TRBV7-2 and TRBJ1-2; 11 bases are shared with TRBD1. V gave up 1 base and J gave up 4 bases; unmatched junction bases: 2. This CDR3 has 15 amino acids. The V gene's germline CDR1 is SGHTA and CDR2 FQGNSA. Here the CDR3 reads CASSLEGTGGYGYTF. CDR3 in DNA: TGTGCCAGCAGCTTAGAAGGGACAGGGGGCTATGGCTACACCTTC. Full variable domain (remainder filled in from reference TRBV7-2 and TRBJ1-2): GAGVSQSPSNKVTEKGKDVELRCDPISGHTALYWYRQSLGQGLEFLIYFQGNSAPDKSGLPSDRFSAERTGGSVSTLTIQRTQQEDSAVYLCASSLEGTGGYGYTFGSGTRLTVV.

This chain joins TRBV28 and TRBJ1-1; D is unresolved. This CDR3 contains 13 residues. Germline-derived CDR1 and CDR2 are MDHEN and SYDVKM. Trimming left V 5 bases short and J 6 bases short, with 13 bases between. The CDR3 reads CASSRHQASEAFF. The CDR3 DNA reads TGTGCCAGCAGTCGGCACCAAGCCTCTGAAGCTTTCTTT. The whole variable domain, filled in from reference TRBV28 and TRBJ1-1, reads DVKVTQSSRYLVKRTGEKVFLECVQDMDHENMFWYRQDPGLGLRLIYFSYDVKMKEKGDIPEGYSVSREKKERFSLILESASTNQTSMYLCASSRHQASEAFFGQGTRLTVV.

In this sample, this clone turned up a few times. The gene calls are TRBV9 and TRBJ1-2, with D hard to call. Germline V lookup: CDR1 SGDLS, CDR2 YYNGEE. The CDR3 loop spans 14 amino acids. The V end lost 0 bases, the J end lost 6 bases, and 12 bases lay between the germline ends. The CDR3 spells CASSVGGSGNGYTF. CDR3 sequence (DNA): TGTGCCAGCAGCGTAGGCGGCTCCGGGAATGGCTACACCTTC.

The chain links TRBV11-2 to TRBJ2-3, with 7 bases identical to TRBD2. The CDR3 spans 14 residues. Germline V gene sequence: CDR1 SGHAT, CDR2 FQNNGV. The V segment lost 4 bases and the J segment 2 bases; nucleotides outside the gene matches: 3. The CDR3 loop is CASSSGLHTDTQYF. The DNA of the CDR3 is TGTGCCAGCAGCTCGGGACTACACACAGATACGCAGTATTTT.

The chain's CDR3 is CASRGGMGEKLFF. In nucleotides, the CDR3 is TGTGCCAGCAGGGGGGGTATGGGTGAAAAACTGTTTTTT. V gene TRBV12-3 or TRBV12-4 combines with J gene TRBJ1-4, with D possibly TRBD1 on 5 matching bases. The CDR3 sequence is 13 residues long. Trimming took 6 bases from V and 7 from J, leaving 12 bases between them.

The V call is TRBV6-6, the J call TRBJ2-7, with 9 bases fitting TRBD1. J lost 2 bases, V lost 0 bases, and 5 bases had no gene match. This CDR3 is built from 16 residues. Germline V gene lookup returns CDR1 MNHNY and CDR2 SVGAGI (reference sequence). In nucleotides, the CDR3 is TGTGCCAGCAGTTACTCACAGGGGGCTGTCACCTACGAGCAGTACTTC. Translating gives CASSYSQGAVTYEQYF.

A single count supports this clone. The genes are TRBV5-1 and TRBJ1-3; perhaps TRBD1 as D (5 bases). The CDR3 totals 15 residues. In germline, CDR1 is SGHRS, CDR2 YFSETQ. Trimming pared 3 bases from V and 0 bases from J, leaving 10 bases between. The DNA of the CDR3 is TGCGCCAGCAGCTCACAGGCAAGCTCTGGAAACACCATATATTTT. It is translated as CASSSQASSGNTIYF.

The J gene is TRBJ1-1, the V gene TRBV12-3 or TRBV12-4; D is unresolved. The CDR3 is made up of 12 amino acids. V was cut by 6 bases and J by 6 bases, with 11 bases left in between. The CDR3 DNA reads as TGTGCCAGCAGCCCCCAAGGCTCTGAAGCTTTCTTT. Translated, it gives CASSPQGSEAFF.

The V and J genes are TRBV6-6 and TRBJ1-2, with 9 bases that match TRBD1. The V gene end was trimmed by 0 bases and the J gene end by 6 bases; junction bases not matched to a gene: 8. Germline V gives CDR1 MNHNY, CDR2 SVGAGI (reference sequence). The CDR3 contains 16 residues. CDR3 DNA: TGTGCCAGCAGTTACTCGAAGGACAGGGGTGAAAATGGCTACACCTTC. Protein sequence: CASSYSKDRGENGYTF.

This clone was seen once. J is TRBJ2-7 and V is TRBV5-4; 10 nucleotides match TRBD2. Germline V gives CDR1 SGHNT, CDR2 YYREEE (reference sequence). The trim removed 4 bases at V and 4 bases at J, leaving 5 bases unmatched. The CDR3 runs to 14 residues. CDR3: CASSTGLAEYEQYF. In DNA form, the CDR3 reads TGTGCCAGCAGCACCGGACTAGCGGAGTACGAGCAGTACTTC.

The chain carries TRBV11-2 and TRBJ1-2; 10 bases are shared with TRBD1. The CDR3 is 15 residues long. Germline CDR1 SGHAT, CDR2 FQNNGV. With 4 bases clipped from V and 3 bases from J, the junction kept 5 bases outside the gene matches. CDR3 loop: CASSSRQGADYGYTF. DNA of the CDR3: TGTGCCAGCAGCTCGAGACAGGGGGCGGACTATGGCTACACCTTC.

This chain uses TRBV18 with TRBJ1-4; 9 bases align to TRBD1. Germline CDR1 and CDR2: KGHSH and LQKENI. The V segment lost 6 bases and the J segment 7 bases; nucleotides outside the gene matches: 6. This CDR3 comprises 14 residues. CDR3 sequence reads: CASSSTGGGEKLFF. Written as DNA, the CDR3 is TGTGCCAGCTCGTCAACAGGGGGCGGTGAAAAACTGTTTTTT. Full variable domain (missing parts from reference TRBV18 and TRBJ1-4): NAGVMQNPRHLVRRRGQEARLRCSPMKGHSHVYWYRQLPEEGLKFMVYLQKENIIDESGMPKERFSAEFPKEGPSILRIQQVVRGDSAAYFCASSSTGGGEKLFFGSGTQLSVL.

The chain recombines TRBV20-1 with TRBJ2-5, with 14 bases identical to TRBD2. The CDR3 contains 17 residues. After removal of 3 bases from V and 4 bases from J, the junction contained 10 bases not matched to a gene. Per germline, CDR1 DFQATT and CDR2 SNEGSKA (reference sequence). DNA of the CDR3: TGCAGTGCTAGTCCGGGACTAGCGGGAGCGGCGGGAGAGACCCAGTACTTC. It is translated as CSASPGLAGAAGETQYF.

In this sample, this clone turned up a few times. This chain joins TRBV27 and TRBJ1-2; 11 nucleotides match TRBD1. Germline CDR1 and CDR2: MNHEY and SMNVEV (reference sequence). The CDR3 sequence is 15 residues long. With V trimmed by 6 bases and J by 4 bases, 7 bases remained unmatched. The CDR3 is CASSARTGGSYGYTF. The CDR3 nucleotides are TGTGCCAGCAGCGCAAGGACAGGGGGCAGCTATGGCTACACCTTC.

In its sample, this clone was seen once. The chain recombines TRBV21-1 with TRBJ2-1; whether TRBD2, the table's D call, matches the DNA was not checked. TRBV21-1 is labeled a pseudogene. CDR3 size: 17 residues. The CDR3 coding sequence is TGTGCCAGCGAAAGCCTTTCCGGGACTAGCGTCAACAATGAGCAGTTCTTC. Translated: CASESLSGTSVNNEQFF.

In DNA, the CDR3 is TGTGCCAGCAGCCAAGTGGGCGGGGAGACCCAGTACTTC. Translation: CASSQVGGETQYF. The V gene is TRBV11-2, the J gene TRBJ2-5; D is perhaps TRBD2 (5 bases). The CDR3 has 13 residues. The V gene's germline CDR1 is SGHAT and CDR2 FQNNGV. The germline V and J ends were trimmed by 5 bases and 5 bases, with 12 bases remaining between them.

This clone was seen just once. The chain combines TRBV28 with TRBJ1-1; 10 nucleotides agree with TRBD1. Germline assignment: CDR1 MDHEN and CDR2 SYDVKM. J lost 4 bases, V lost 8 bases, and 16 bases had no gene match. There are 17 residues in the CDR3. The CDR3: CASLGPGQGISGTEAFF. CDR3 bases: TGTGCCAGCTTGGGGCCGGGACAGGGGATCTCGGGCACTGAAGCTTTCTTT.

The CDR3 loop is CASQTDGNTEAFF. The CDR3 DNA is TGTGCCAGCCAGACAGATGGGAACACTGAAGCTTTCTTT. The chain couples TRBV12-3 or TRBV12-4 to TRBJ1-1; the D gene is possibly TRBD1 (5 bases). Trimming took off 8 bases at V and 1 base at J, with 11 bases between the two ends. The CDR3 runs 13 residues.

The gene calls are TRBV27 and TRBJ2-7; TRBD2 agrees at 7 bases. Trimming at V came to 3 bases and at J to 3 bases, leaving 17 bases not matched to a gene. The CDR3 totals 18 residues. The germline V gene encodes CDR1 MNHEY and CDR2 SMNVEV (reference sequence). This CDR3 reads CASSFFVPLAEIHYEQYF. CDR3 DNA: TGTGCCAGCAGTTTTTTCGTGCCCCTAGCGGAGATTCACTACGAGCAGTACTTC.